The T cell receptor (beta chain) described here comes from a study of beta chain features in type 1 diabetes. In the study overall: Analysis included around 100 million sorted cells drawn from all samples. Study results and limitations: TCRB CDR3s were moderately but significantly shorter in Type 1 diabetes patients in all four CD4+ subsets. Possible PCR preference for shorter templates applied equally to patients and controls.

The V gene lost 6 bases and the J gene lost 1 base, with 12 bases spanning the gap. The CDR3 length is 14 residues. Germline values: CDR1 SEHNR, CDR2 FQNEAQ (reference sequence). In regard to this clone: Its antigen is not identified.

Investigators reverse transcribed all isolated RNA, so they sequenced expressed TCRB transcripts. Sequencing used immunoSEQ multiplex PCR; TCRdb keeps in-frame clones, though not all of them. Here the sample spans approximately 52,000 clones, roughly 63% being singletons. This receptor was identified in a woman aged 30 to 39 with type 1 diabetes. Sequences were obtained from stem cell memory CD4+ T cells from blood. V and J are TRBV7-9 and TRBJ1-1; D is perhaps TRBD1 (5 bases). The CDR3 nucleotides are TGTGCCAGCAGATCTAGCGGGGGGAACACTGAAGCTTTCTTT. Its protein is CASRSSGGNTEAFF.